A selection of T cell receptor beta chains follows, all from one sample in a study of T cells in Graves' hyperthyroidism and ophthalmopathy. TCRdb called the multiplex PCR reads again in MiXCR, with one record for every CDR3 protein. Here the sample spans about 380,000 distinct CDR3 sequences, approximately 12% being singletons. Sequencing was done on a sample of blood. The receptor source for this set is a man aged 25 to 40 with Graves' hyperthyroidism that later progressed to Graves' ophthalmopathy. CDR3s include the opening cysteine and the closing phenylalanine or tryptophan. The D gene is left open where the match is weak. The size entry is marked missing in some rows and otherwise reads once, few, many or a size class.

V gene	D gene	CDR3 length	J gene	clone size	CDR3 DNA	CDR3 protein
TRBV10-2	TRBD2	15	TRBJ2-5	-	TGCGCCAGCAGACCGGGACTAGGGATTATGGAGACCCAGTACTTC	CASRPGLGIMETQYF
TRBV6-1	-	12	TRBJ1-5	few	TGTGCCAGCAGGGCGGGGGATCAGCCCCAGCATTTT	CASRAGDQPQHF
TRBV5-1	TRBD2	15	TRBJ2-2	few	TGCGCCACCACCGGGACTAGCGGGACTGGCGGGGAGCTGTTTTTT	CATTGTSGTGGELFF
TRBV3-1	TRBD1	14	TRBJ2-7	-	TGTGCCAGCAGCCGAGGGACAGGGGGCATCGAGCAGTACTTC	CASSRGTGGIEQYF
TRBV7-9	-	15	TRBJ2-3	many	TGTGCCAGCAGCTTGGGACGTCTGCTCACAGATACGCAGTATTTT	CASSLGRLLTDTQYF
TRBV12-5	TRBD2	19	TRBJ2-5	many	TGTGCTAGTGGTTTGGCGAGCGGGGGAACTTTTCGACGGGGAGAGACCCAGTACTTC	CASGLASGGTFRRGETQYF
TRBV12-5	-	17	TRBJ1-2	-	TGTGCTAGTGGCCCTACAGGGTACCCAGAAACTAACTATGGCTACACCTTC	CASGPTGYPETNYGYTF
TRBV19	-	14	TRBJ1-5	-	TGTGCCAGTTTGGAGGGGGGCTACAATCAGCCCCAGCATTTT	CASLEGGYNQPQHF
TRBV7-8	-	13	TRBJ2-1	many	TGTGCCAGCAGCCTGAGAGCTGGCAATGAGCAGTTCTTC	CASSLRAGNEQFF
TRBV7-6	-	15	TRBJ1-2	few	TGTGCCAGCAGCTCCTCGAGGGGCCGGGGTGATGGCTACACCTTC	CASSSSRGRGDGYTF
TRBV30	-	15	TRBJ1-1	many	TGTGCCTGGAGTACGCCCCCCAGGGGGAACACTGAAGCTTTCTTT	CAWSTPPRGNTEAFF
TRBV15	-	12	TRBJ2-1	-	TGTGCCACCAGCAGAGACATGAATGAGCAGTTCTTC	CATSRDMNEQFF
TRBV12-3/TRBV12-4	-	15	TRBJ1-1	many	TGTGCCAGCAGCGAACAGATCTACTCGAACACTGAAGCTTTCTTT	CASSEQIYSNTEAFF
TRBV2	TRBD1	16	TRBJ1-5	many	TGTGCCAGCCGAACCCGGACAGGGGATAGCAATCAGCCCCAGCATTTT	CASRTRTGDSNQPQHF
TRBV7-2	-	12	TRBJ2-2	many	TGTGCCAGCAGCTTAGTCGCAGGGAGACTGTTTTTT	CASSLVAGRLFF
TRBV5-5	TRBD1	14	TRBJ2-5	many	TGTGCCAGCAGGACGACAGGGGCCCAAGAGACCCAGTACTTC	CASRTTGAQETQYF
TRBV6-6	TRBD2	16	TRBJ2-5	-	TGTGCCAGCAGTTACTTAGCTAGCGGGGCACAAGAGACCCAGTACTTC	CASSYLASGAQETQYF
TRBV4-1	TRBD2	15	TRBJ2-7	-	TGCGCCAGCAGCCAAGTTCCAGCGGGGGGTTACGAGCAGTACTTC	CASSQVPAGGYEQYF
TRBV6-2/TRBV6-3	-	15	TRBJ1-5	many	TGTGCCAGCAGCCCGCCGGGGGGGTCTGCTCAGCCCCAGCATTTT	CASSPPGGSAQPQHF
TRBV27	TRBD1	13	TRBJ1-1	many	TGTGCCAGCAGGGGACAGGGCCACACTGAAGCTTTCTTT	CASRGQGHTEAFF
TRBV11-2	-	13	TRBJ2-7	-	TGTGCCAGCAGCCCTCGGGAAAACTACGAGCAGTACTTC	CASSPRENYEQYF
TRBV6-1	TRBD2	17	TRBJ2-1	-	TGTGCCAGCAGTGTTGAGCGGGGGGGTAGTGGGTACAATGAGCAGTTCTTC	CASSVERGGSGYNEQFF
TRBV12-3/TRBV12-4	-	13	TRBJ1-1	many	TGTGCCAGCAGTGGATTCATGAACACTGAAGCTTTCTTT	CASSGFMNTEAFF
TRBV29-1	-	12	TRBJ1-3	once	TGCAGCGTTGGAACAGCCGGAAACACCATATATTTT	CSVGTAGNTIYF
TRBV12-3/TRBV12-4	-	16	TRBJ1-1	many	TGTGCCAGCAGTTTGTCCGGGGGCCAGGGGAACACTGAAGCTTTCTTT	CASSLSGGQGNTEAFF
TRBV4-1	-	16	TRBJ2-7	-	TGCGCCAGCAGCCAAGATTCCCGGGGTGTGGTGTACGAGCAGTACTTC	CASSQDSRGVVYEQYF
TRBV29-1	-	12	TRBJ1-1	few	TGCAGCGTGGAGGCAGGGATCACTGAAGCTTTCTTT	CSVEAGITEAFF
TRBV12-3/TRBV12-4	TRBD1	14	TRBJ2-3	many	TGTGCCAGCAGCCACACAGGGGTGGCAGATACGCAGTATTTT	CASSHTGVADTQYF
TRBV29-1	TRBD2	13	TRBJ2-1	few	TGCAGCGGGGCGGGAGGAACCTACAATGAGCAGTTCTTC	CSGAGGTYNEQFF
TRBV7-9	-	16	TRBJ1-6	-	TGTGCCAGCAGCTTTCGCACCCCCGGGGCCGGGGCACCCCTCCACTTT	CASSFRTPGAGAPLHF
TRBV2	TRBD2	13	TRBJ2-5	many	TGTGCCAGCAGGGGACTAGCGCTGGAGACCCAGTACTTC	CASRGLALETQYF
TRBV11-2	TRBD1	18	TRBJ2-1	-	TGTGCCAGCAGCTTAACCAGGGGGCGTATTAAATCCTACAATGAGCAGTTCTTC	CASSLTRGRIKSYNEQFF
TRBV28	-	15	TRBJ2-5	many	TGTGCCAGCAGTCCTGCCGGACAGCCCCAAGAGACCCAGTACTTC	CASSPAGQPQETQYF
TRBV6-6	-	14	TRBJ2-5	many	TGTGCCAGCAGTTACTGGGACACTCAAGAGACCCAGTACTTC	CASSYWDTQETQYF
TRBV19	-	14	TRBJ2-3	-	TGTGCCAGTAGTATCGGGACTAGCACAGATACGCAGTATTTT	CASSIGTSTDTQYF
TRBV2	TRBD1	15	TRBJ1-4	many	TGTGCCAGCAGGGCCGGGACAGGGGCGGACGAAAAACTGTTTTTT	CASRAGTGADEKLFF
TRBV19	-	15	TRBJ1-3	-	TGTGCCAGCGGATGGGACATCCTCTCTGGAAACACCATATATTTT	CASGWDILSGNTIYF
TRBV5-1	TRBD1	16	TRBJ2-5	few	TGCGCCAGCAGCCACCCGAGGACAGGGGTCCAAGAGACCCAGTACTTC	CASSHPRTGVQETQYF
TRBV20-1	-	15	TRBJ2-5	many	TGCAGTGCTAGAGCCTGGGGGGGCCGGGGAGAGACCCAGTACTTC	CSARAWGGRGETQYF
TRBV5-1	TRBD1	16	TRBJ2-3	-	TGCGCCAGCAGCTCCGGGGACAGGAGGTGGGCAGATACGCAGTATTTT	CASSSGDRRWADTQYF
TRBV28	-	15	TRBJ2-2	many	TGTGCCAGCAGCCCCGACAGGGCGGGGTCCGGGGAGCTGTTTTTT	CASSPDRAGSGELFF
TRBV7-3	-	16	TRBJ1-5	many	TGTGCCAGCAGCCCAAGCGTCAGAAAACACAATCAGCCCCAGCATTTT	CASSPSVRKHNQPQHF